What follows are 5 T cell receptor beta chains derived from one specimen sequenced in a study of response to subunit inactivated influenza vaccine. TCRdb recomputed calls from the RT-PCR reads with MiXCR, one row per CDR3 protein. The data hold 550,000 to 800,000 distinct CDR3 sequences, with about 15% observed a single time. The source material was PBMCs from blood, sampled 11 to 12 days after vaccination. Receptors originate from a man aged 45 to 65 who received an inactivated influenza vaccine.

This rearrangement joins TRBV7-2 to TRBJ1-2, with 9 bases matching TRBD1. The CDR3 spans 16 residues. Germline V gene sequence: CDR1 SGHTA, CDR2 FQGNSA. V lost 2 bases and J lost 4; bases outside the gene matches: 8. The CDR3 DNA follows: TGTGCCAGCAGCTTAAGTCTTGGGACAGGGACCTATGGCTACACCTTC. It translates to CASSLSLGTGTYGYTF. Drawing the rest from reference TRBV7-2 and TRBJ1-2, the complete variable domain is GAGVSQSPSNKVTEKGKDVELRCDPISGHTALYWYRQSLGQGLEFLIYFQGNSAPDKSGLPSDRFSAERTGGSVSTLTIQRTQQEDSAVYLCASSLSLGTGTYGYTFGSGTRLTVV.

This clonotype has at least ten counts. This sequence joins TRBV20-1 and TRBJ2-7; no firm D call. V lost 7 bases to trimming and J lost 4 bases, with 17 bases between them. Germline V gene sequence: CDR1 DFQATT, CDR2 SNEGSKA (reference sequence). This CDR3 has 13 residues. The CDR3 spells CSVLELGKYEQYF. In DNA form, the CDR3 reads TGCAGTGTACTTGAACTGGGGAAATACGAGCAGTACTTC.

CDR3 nucleotides: TGTGCCAGCAGTTTGGGGCAGGGGGTAAGCAATCAGCCCCAGCATTTT. This translates into CASSLGQGVSNQPQHF. The rearrangement joins TRBV12-3 or TRBV12-4 to TRBJ1-5; 7 bases are shared with TRBD1. The CDR3 spans 16 residues. With 3 bases clipped from V and 1 base from J, the junction kept 6 bases outside the gene matches.

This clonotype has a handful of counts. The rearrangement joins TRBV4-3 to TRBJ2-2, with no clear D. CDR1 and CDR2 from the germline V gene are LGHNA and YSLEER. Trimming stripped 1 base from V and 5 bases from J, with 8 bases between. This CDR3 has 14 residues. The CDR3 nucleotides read TGCGCCAGCAGCCAAGGCTACAATACCGGGGAGCTGTTTTTT. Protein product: CASSQGYNTGELFF.

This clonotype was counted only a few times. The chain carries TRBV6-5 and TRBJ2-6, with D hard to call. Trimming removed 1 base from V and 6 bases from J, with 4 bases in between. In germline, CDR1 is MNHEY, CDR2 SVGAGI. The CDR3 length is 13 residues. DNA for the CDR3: TGTGCCAGCAGTTACTTAGCGGCCAACGTCCTGACTTTC. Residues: CASSYLAANVLTF.